This TCR beta chain emerged from a study of beta chain features in type 1 diabetes listed by TCRdb under 2018. About the investigation overall: No differences in mean age, gender distribution, total cell number or subset yield were found between patients and healthy donors. A total of about 100,000,000 sorted cells were examined across all samples, and RNA yield correlated strongly with the number of cells per subset. In the study, TCRB repertoires of sorted circulating CD4+ T cell subsets from recently diagnosed type 1 diabetes patients were compared with those of matched healthy donors. Whereas all 28 donors provided naive and central memory subsets, regulatory and stem cell-like memory subsets were isolated from just 8 patients and about eight healthy donors. The full study reports these points: Patients with type 1 diabetes made fewer insertions and deleted more nucleotides at VDJ recombination sites, implying thymic rearrangement abnormalities. Naive, central memory and regulatory TCRB repertoires appeared more similar among patients than among healthy donors. HLA sub-analyses involved small numbers of individuals, so any influence of HLA type on TCRB rearrangement remained unresolved. Type 1 diabetes patients showed a moderate but significant shortening of TCRB CDR3 length in all four CD4+ subsets. Shorter templates might be favored by PCR, yet because patient and control samples were amplified and corrected together, any such skew would affect both groups equally. Because cDNA was sequenced instead of genomic DNA, highly expressing activated cells could be over-represented, though the groups showed no difference in activation or CD3 levels.

The germline V and J ends show losses of 5 bases and 4 bases respectively, and no gene match explains 1 base of the junction. CDR1 and CDR2, per the germline V gene (reference sequence), are DFQATT and SNEGSKA. The CDR3 covers 11 residues, taking in both the cysteine and the phenylalanine. CDR3 DNA is the only sequence kept; it has 33 bases, read in frame from the first base. This clone was recorded once. The antigen it recognizes is unknown. No much larger clonotype is one base removed from it; base qualities were not supplied. From each donor, a single peripheral blood sample of 100 to 150 mL on average was drawn into heparinised tubes. A BD FACSAria II and a panel including CD45RO, CCR7, CD25, CD127, CD95 and CD27 were used to sort naive, central memory, regulatory and stem cell-like memory CD4+ T cells. A purity above 98% was achieved for all sorted populations. PBMCs were isolated immediately by Lymphoprep density gradient centrifugation and stained directly without culture. Samples were stained and sorted in pairs, with one healthy donor and one patient per experiment, so that batch effects were minimized.

The High Capacity cDNA Reverse Transcription Kit was used to reverse transcribe all of the isolated RNA, meaning that expressed TCRB transcripts were what got sequenced. Naive, central memory and regulatory T cell samples underwent deep immunoSEQ sequencing, averaging roughly 3.3 million total reads per sample. Sorted cells were lysed in RLT buffer, and RNA was extracted using DNase-treated RNeasy Micro or Mini kits according to cell number. Each cell subset was processed separately to prevent cross-contamination, with patient and healthy donor samples processed together. The immunoSEQ multiplex PCR was used to amplify TCRB sequences from cDNA, generating 87-bp fragments that spanned the CDR3 region. Sequencing of the amplicons was performed on the Illumina HiSeq platform. Processing in the source paper ran as follows. Synthetic template baselines were used to correct PCR bias computationally, reads within Hamming distance 2 were collapsed, and singletons that could not be merged were discarded. Reads were aligned to IMGT to assign V, D and J genes, CDR3 length, and insertions or deletions at six rearrangement sites. Clonotype counts were normalized to sorted cell number within each subset before computing true diversity and Gini coefficients with the tcR R package. The overlap coefficient, calculated on TCRB nucleotide sequences, was used to measure repertoire sharing. Out-of-frame TCRB sequences from naive cells were analyzed to stand in for the pre-selection repertoire. The immuneACCESS repertoire file appears here via TCRdb, limited to in-frame rearrangements. These files lack a portion of the clones; in checked studies, under half of the deficit traces to unresolved V genes, and the cause of the others is not known. V, J and clone size were drawn from that table, and D and trimming were deduced from the DNA. The sample table lists roughly 250,000 clones, 68% of them with a count of one. The ten largest clonotypes hold about 0.05% of the sample.

The sample consisted of naive CD4+ T cells from blood. According to the study, the label for this sample's cell subset or site signals: true naive CD4+ T cells. The V and J segments used are TRBV20-1 and TRBJ2-5; 7 nucleotides in the junction match TRBD1. The source is a man aged 25 to 40 in good health. The DNA is as follows: TGCAGTGCTTACAGGGGAGAGACCCAGTACTTC. Its translation reads: CSAYRGETQYF.